These T cell receptor beta chains were read from a single sample in a study of blood T cells in healthy people across ages. Via MiXCR, TCRdb re-called the 5' RACE reads, giving one row per CDR3 protein. The sample contains 700,000 to 950,000 distinct CDR3 sequences, more than 40% of which appear only once. The sequenced material came from blood. The receptors originated from a woman aged 55-70 years in good health. CDR3s include the opening cysteine and the closing phenylalanine or tryptophan. Each record gives: clone size, V gene, CDR3 length, D gene, J gene, CDR3 protein, CDR3 DNA. A D gene is named only where the DNA matches it firmly. Expanded clones get a size class; other rows say once, few or many, or leave the size out.

>NA|TRBV15|14|NA|TRBJ2-7
CATSRVAGLYEQYF
TGTGCCACCAGCAGAGTTGCGGGACTCTACGAGCAGTACTTC
>once|TRBV4-2|16|TRBD2|TRBJ2-3
CASRAGGPLLTDTQYF
TGTGCCAGCAGAGCGGGGGGGCCTCTCCTCACAGATACGCAGTATTTT
>NA|TRBV14|13|NA|TRBJ2-7
CASSQDLGSEQYF
TGTGCCAGCAGCCAAGATTTGGGGAGTGAGCAGTACTTC
>NA|TRBV6-5|18|TRBD1|TRBJ2-6
CASSYRSTGGIGANVLTF
TGTGCCAGCAGTTACCGGTCTACAGGGGGCATCGGGGCCAACGTCCTGACTTTC
>NA|TRBV6-2/TRBV6-3|12|NA|TRBJ2-1
CASSYHSTQKFF
TGTGCCAGCAGTTACCACTCTACTCAAAAGTTCTTC
>NA|TRBV29-1|16|NA|TRBJ2-6
CSAATGLFSGANVLTF
TGCAGCGCCGCGACAGGACTATTCTCTGGGGCCAACGTCCTGACTTTC
>NA|TRBV24-1|15|TRBD1|TRBJ2-3
CATSDARQGTDTQYF
TGTGCCACCAGTGACGCCCGACAGGGGACAGATACGCAGTATTTT
>few|TRBV20-1|17|NA|TRBJ2-4
CSARDRSPNLAKNIQYF
TGCAGTGCTAGAGATCGATCGCCGAACCTAGCCAAAAACATTCAGTACTTC
>many|TRBV3-1|17|NA|TRBJ2-7
CASSPFRDSLPSYEQYF
TGTGCCAGCAGCCCGTTTAGGGACTCACTCCCTTCCTACGAGCAGTACTTC
>NA|TRBV5-1|14|NA|TRBJ1-2
CASSFTTSDYDYTF
TGCGCCAGCAGCTTTACTACATCCGACTATGACTACACCTTC
>NA|TRBV9|15|TRBD2|TRBJ2-1
CASSVWLAGYGEQFF
TGTGCCAGCAGCGTTTGGCTAGCGGGCTATGGTGAGCAGTTCTTC
>many|TRBV4-3|18|TRBD2|TRBJ2-7
CASSQDGGLAGGINEQYF
TGCGCCAGCAGCCAAGATGGTGGACTAGCGGGAGGGATTAACGAGCAGTACTTC
>NA|TRBV12-3/TRBV12-4|13|NA|TRBJ1-5
CASSFSANQSQHF
TGTGCCAGCAGTTTCTCCGCAAATCAGTCCCAGCATTTT
>once|TRBV24-1|16|TRBD2|TRBJ2-3
CATSDPGTSGTYTQYF
TGTGCCACCAGTGATCCCGGGACTAGCGGGACTTATACGCAGTATTTT
>many|TRBV5-5|11|NA|TRBJ2-3
CASSRADTQYF
TGTGCCAGCAGCCGGGCGGATACGCAGTATTTT
>NA|TRBV6-1|14|NA|TRBJ1-2
CASSEALRGRGYTF
TGTGCCAGCAGTGAAGCGCTTCGGGGAAGGGGCTACACCTTC
>NA|TRBV27|16|TRBD2|TRBJ2-7
CASSLIAGVDYYEQYF
TGTGCCAGCAGTTTAATAGCGGGAGTGGACTACTACGAGCAGTACTTC
>many|TRBV29-1|14|TRBD1|TRBJ1-4
CSVEEGQGPGKLFF
TGCAGCGTTGAAGAGGGACAGGGGCCCGGAAAACTGTTTTTT
>NA|TRBV5-1|13|NA|TRBJ2-7
CASSLDDTYEQYF
TGCGCCAGCAGCTTGGACGACACCTACGAGCAGTACTTC
>few|TRBV27|17|NA|TRBJ2-3
CASSPHEIAARGDTQYF
TGTGCCAGCAGTCCCCACGAGATAGCGGCTAGGGGGGATACGCAGTATTTT
>NA|TRBV7-9|12|NA|TRBJ2-3
CASNLPTSAQYF
TGTGCCAGCAACTTGCCGACTTCGGCGCAGTATTTT
>few|TRBV9|16|NA|TRBJ2-6
CASSVGGIAGANVLTF
TGTGCCAGCAGCGTCGGGGGTATCGCTGGGGCCAACGTCCTGACTTTC
>NA|TRBV3-1|17|TRBD2|TRBJ2-2
CASSQDSAGGPSGELFF
TGTGCCAGCAGCCAAGACTCGGCGGGGGGGCCGTCCGGGGAGCTGTTTTTT
>NA|TRBV6-1|14|NA|TRBJ1-2
CASSEDGTVYGYTF
TGTGCCAGCAGTGAAGACGGGACGGTTTATGGCTACACCTTC
>few|TRBV5-4|14|TRBD1|TRBJ2-7
CASSQTGARYEQYF
TGTGCCAGCAGCCAGACAGGGGCGCGGTACGAGCAGTACTTC
>NA|TRBV18|15|TRBD1|TRBJ2-5
CASSPQGTVKSEQYF
TGTGCCAGCTCACCTCAAGGGACAGTTAAATCGGAGCAGTACTTC
>few|TRBV10-1|13|NA|TRBJ2-5
CASSPALGETQYF
TGCGCCAGCAGTCCAGCCCTCGGAGAGACCCAGTACTTC
>few|TRBV4-1|17|TRBD2|TRBJ2-7
CASSQAGLATSPYEQYF
TGCGCCAGCAGCCAAGCGGGACTAGCGACCTCCCCATACGAGCAGTACTTC
>NA|TRBV20-1|14|TRBD1|TRBJ1-5
CSASTTGVGQPQHF
TGCAGTGCAAGTACCACAGGGGTTGGTCAGCCCCAGCATTTT
>few|TRBV7-2|14|NA|TRBJ1-5
CASSLWGPHQPQHF
TGTGCCAGCAGCCTGTGGGGGCCCCATCAGCCCCAGCATTTT
>few|TRBV12-3/TRBV12-4|19|TRBD1|TRBJ1-4
CASSPRIKTGTGFGEKLFF
TGTGCCAGCAGTCCTAGGATTAAAACCGGGACAGGGTTTGGGGAAAAACTGTTTTTT
>few|TRBV7-8|20|TRBD2|TRBJ2-3
CASSSIAGLAGVLRTDTQYF
TGTGCCAGCAGCTCCATCGCGGGACTAGCGGGGGTCCTTCGCACAGATACGCAGTATTTT
>NA|TRBV2|15|TRBD2|TRBJ2-5
CASRDTSGGQETQYF
TGTGCCAGCAGAGATACTAGCGGGGGACAAGAGACCCAGTACTTC
>NA|TRBV7-2|17|TRBD2|TRBJ2-3
CASSLEGLAGVTDTQYF
TGTGCCAGCAGCTTAGAGGGACTAGCGGGAGTAACAGATACGCAGTATTTT
>few|TRBV28|15|NA|TRBJ2-1
CASLGGGGQDNEQFF
TGTGCCAGCCTAGGGGGGGGAGGTCAGGACAATGAGCAGTTCTTC
>once|TRBV25-1|17|TRBD2|TRBJ2-3
CASSGRTGGGCTDTQYF
TGTGCCAGCAGTGGTAGGACTGGCGGGGGATGCACAGATACGCAGTATTTT
>NA|TRBV21-1|17|NA|TRBJ1-4
CASSKKRRHRWREKLFF
TGTGCCAGCAGCAAAAAGCGTAGACACCGGTGGAGGGAAAAACTGTTTTTT